The source of this TCR beta chain is a study of shared clonotypes between healthy human individuals. General study findings and limits: Generation of non-shared clonotypes was less probable than generation of clonotypes shared by all four donors. It was expected that sequencing depth would affect clonotype sharing among donors. Among a few donors, 4.5% to 5.5% of naive CD4 clonotypes were found in common.

This clone was counted a single time. Its antigen is not identified. The CDR3 has 12 residues. Germline V gene lookup returns CDR1 MNHEY and CDR2 SVGAGI. V was shortened by 6 bases and J by 8 bases, with 13 bases between the two germline ends. Authors' data handling: There were no quality scores in the junction-only immunoSEQ sequences, so filtering differed. This table comes from immunoSEQ multiplex PCR, and its TCRdb copy is limited to in-frame clones, with some not included. V and J calls and clone size are those listed in that table; D and trimming were worked out from the DNA. The sample records a few million clones, approximately 93% being singletons.

The sample consisted of naive CD4+ T cells from PBMCs. The subset here: CD45RA+ positively selected. This TCR derives from a man between 18 and 35 years old in good health. Some clones in this sample may be carry-over from other donors' samples. The rearrangement uses TRBV6-5 and TRBJ1-2; perhaps TRBD1 as D (5 bases). This chain's CDR3 is CASSPGRVGYTF. CDR3 sequence (DNA): TGTGCCAGCAGCCCCGGCAGGGTAGGCTACACCTTC.